This T cell receptor (beta chain) was observed in a study of PD-L1 blockade in urothelial cancer. The CDR3 is 13 amino acids. Germline V lookup: CDR1 MNHEY, CDR2 SVGAGI. Trimming shortened V by 4 bases and J by 0 bases, and 6 bases separated the two germline ends. What went into each PCR as a spike was synthetic TCR analog templates. TCRdb's table, derived via immunoSEQ multiplex PCR, lists solely in-frame clones and lacks some. The table lists roughly 120,000 clones, roughly 90% of them singletons. Time point described: peripheral blood 6 weeks after treatment start. Patients yielded 1 to 8 samples each, pretreatment and on-treatment.

The source is a man in his 60s with urothelial cancer. The genes are TRBV6-5 and TRBJ1-1; D not resolved. Specimen: PBMCs, collected around atezolizumab (anti-PD-L1) treatment. Here the CDR3 DNA reads TGTGCCAGCAGTTCCCGTATGAACACTGAAGCTTTCTTT. Translated, it gives CASSSRMNTEAFF.